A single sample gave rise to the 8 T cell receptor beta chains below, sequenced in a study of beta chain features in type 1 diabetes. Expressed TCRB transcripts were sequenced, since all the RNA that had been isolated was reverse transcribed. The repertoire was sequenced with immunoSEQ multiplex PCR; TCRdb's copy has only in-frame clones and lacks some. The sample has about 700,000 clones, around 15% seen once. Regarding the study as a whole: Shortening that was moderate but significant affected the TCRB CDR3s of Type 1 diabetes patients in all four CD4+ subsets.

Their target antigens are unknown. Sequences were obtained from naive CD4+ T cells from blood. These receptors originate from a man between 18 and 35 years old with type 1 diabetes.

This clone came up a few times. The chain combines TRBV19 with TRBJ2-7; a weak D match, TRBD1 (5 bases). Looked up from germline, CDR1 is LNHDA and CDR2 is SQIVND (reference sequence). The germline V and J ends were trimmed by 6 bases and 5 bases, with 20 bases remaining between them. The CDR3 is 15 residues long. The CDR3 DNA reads TGTGCCAGTAGCGTACTCCAGGGAAATCAAAACGAGCAGTACTTC. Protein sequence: CASSVLQGNQNEQYF. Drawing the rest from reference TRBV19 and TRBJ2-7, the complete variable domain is DGGITQSPKYLFRKEGQNVTLSCEQNLNHDAMYWYRQDPGQGLRLIYYSQIVNDFQKGDIAEGYSVSREKKESFPLTVTSAQKNPTAFYLCASSVLQGNQNEQYFGPGTRLTVT.

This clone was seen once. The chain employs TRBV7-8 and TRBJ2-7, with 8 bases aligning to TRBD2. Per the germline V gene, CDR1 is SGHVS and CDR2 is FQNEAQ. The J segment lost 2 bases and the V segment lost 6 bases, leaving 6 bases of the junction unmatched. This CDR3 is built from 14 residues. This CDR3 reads CASRRRGETYEQYF. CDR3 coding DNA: TGTGCCAGCAGGAGGCGGGGGGAAACCTACGAGCAGTACTTC.

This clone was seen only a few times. The CDR3 nucleotides are TGCAGCGTCGACCGGGGGAAGGGGGGCGGGGAGCTGTTTTTT. This translates into CSVDRGKGGGELFF. This chain joins TRBV29-1 and TRBJ2-2; D is possibly TRBD1 or TRBD2 (6 bases each). Trimming left V 6 bases short and J 7 bases short, with 18 bases between. CDR1 SQVTM and CDR2 ANQGSEA come from the germline V gene. CDR3 length: 14 amino acids.

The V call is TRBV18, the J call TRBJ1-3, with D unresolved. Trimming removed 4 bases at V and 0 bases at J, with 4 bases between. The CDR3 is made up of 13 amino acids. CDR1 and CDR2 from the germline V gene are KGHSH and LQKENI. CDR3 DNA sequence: TGTGCCAGCTCACTCGACTCTGGAAACACCATATATTTT. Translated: CASSLDSGNTIYF.

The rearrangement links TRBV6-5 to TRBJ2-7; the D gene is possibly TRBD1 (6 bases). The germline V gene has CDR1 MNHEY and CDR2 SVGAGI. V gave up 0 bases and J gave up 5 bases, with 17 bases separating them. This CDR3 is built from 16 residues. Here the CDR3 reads CASSYSWGRPGDEQYF. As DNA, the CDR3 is TGTGCCAGCAGTTACTCGTGGGGGCGGCCTGGGGACGAGCAGTACTTC.

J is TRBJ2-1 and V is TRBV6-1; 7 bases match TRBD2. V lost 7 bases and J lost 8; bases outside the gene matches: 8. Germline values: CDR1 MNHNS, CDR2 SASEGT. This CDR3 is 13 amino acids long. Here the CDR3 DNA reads TGTGCCAGCACCAAACGGGGGAGGGATGAGCAGTTCTTC. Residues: CASTKRGRDEQFF.

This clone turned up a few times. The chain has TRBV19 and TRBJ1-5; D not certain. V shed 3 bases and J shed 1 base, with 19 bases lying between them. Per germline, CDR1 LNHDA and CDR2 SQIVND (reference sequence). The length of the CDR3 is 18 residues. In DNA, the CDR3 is TGTGCCAGTAGTATCGAGCCCCCGGACCCAAGGAGCAATCAGCCCCAGCATTTT. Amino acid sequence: CASSIEPPDPRSNQPQHF. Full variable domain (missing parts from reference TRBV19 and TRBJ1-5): DGGITQSPKYLFRKEGQNVTLSCEQNLNHDAMYWYRQDPGQGLRLIYYSQIVNDFQKGDIAEGYSVSREKKESFPLTVTSAQKNPTAFYLCASSIEPPDPRSNQPQHFGDGTRLSIL.

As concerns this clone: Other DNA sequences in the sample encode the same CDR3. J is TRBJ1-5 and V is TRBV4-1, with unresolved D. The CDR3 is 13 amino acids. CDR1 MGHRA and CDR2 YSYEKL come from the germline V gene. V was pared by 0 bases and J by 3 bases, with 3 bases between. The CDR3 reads CASSQDPNQPQHF. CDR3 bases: TGCGCCAGCAGCCAAGATCCCAATCAGCCCCAGCATTTT.